The entry below gives a single T cell receptor (beta chain) sequence along with its context. Its target is not known. The sample originates from a study of cytomegalovirus exposure and HLA in healthy donors. Whole-study findings and limits: Later work found most CMV-associated TCR beta chains apparently HLA-restricted. Sequencing likely generated an artifact that appeared as a cluster of highly shared sequence variants. Reportedly, cytomegalovirus status was diagnosed with high sensitivity and specificity.

The CDR3 contains 15 residues. Trimming stripped 4 bases from V and 2 bases from J, with 9 bases between. Germline lookup yields CDR1 SGHTA and CDR2 FQGNSA. The PCR had 60 Vbeta and 13 Jbeta primers. As handled by the study authors: In a later analysis, of roughly 73 million unique beta chains, around 9.9 million appeared in at least two donors. The data were produced by immunoSEQ multiplex PCR, yet TCRdb's version contains in-frame clones alone and is incomplete. V and J calls and clone size come straight from that table; D and trimming were deduced from the DNA. Altogether approximately 180,000 clones are present, 75% to 85% being singletons, with the ten largest covering 1.6%.

What was sequenced was PBMCs. This clonotype originated in a woman between 45 and 60 years old in good health and CMV-seronegative. V and J are TRBV7-2 and TRBJ1-6; TRBD1 is a possible D gene (6 bases). Here the CDR3 reads CASSSTGTYNSPLHF. The CDR3 coding sequence is TGTGCCAGCAGCTCTACAGGGACCTATAATTCACCCCTCCACTTT.